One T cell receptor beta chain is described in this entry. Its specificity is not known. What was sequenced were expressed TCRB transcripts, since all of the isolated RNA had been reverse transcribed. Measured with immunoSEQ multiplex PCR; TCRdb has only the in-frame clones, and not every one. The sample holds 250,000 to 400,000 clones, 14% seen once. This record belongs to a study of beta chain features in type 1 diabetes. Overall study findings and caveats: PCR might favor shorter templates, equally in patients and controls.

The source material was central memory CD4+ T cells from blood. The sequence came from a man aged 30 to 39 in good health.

CDR3 DNA sequence: TGTGCCAGCAGCATATTGGGACAGCTAGGCACAGATACGCAGTATTTT. This encodes CASSILGQLGTDTQYF. V gene TRBV7-2 combines with J gene TRBJ2-3; 7 bases are shared with TRBD1. V shed 5 bases and J 1 base; nucleotides not matched to a gene: 9. The CDR3 runs 16 residues. Germline V CDR1 and CDR2: SGHTA, FQGNSA.